The 25 T cell receptor beta chains reported below all come from one sample, sequenced in a study of cytomegalovirus exposure and HLA in healthy donors. 13 Jbeta primers and 60 Vbeta primers were used for the PCR. Method: immunoSEQ multiplex PCR; TCRdb's copy keeps in-frame clones and lacks some. This repertoire shows 150,000 to 200,000 clones, roughly 76% found once; its top ten account for under 1.5%. The specimen sequenced was PBMCs. The receptor set was obtained from a man in his fifties or sixties in good health and CMV-seronegative.

The count of this clone is one. V gene TRBV29-1 combines with J gene TRBJ2-5, with 9 bases lining up with TRBD1. Germline CDR1 is SQVTM and CDR2 is ANQGSEA. V dropped 5 bases and J dropped 5; count of bases not matched to a gene: 6. This CDR3 comprises 13 residues. CDR3 sequence: CSVQQGAGETQYF. CDR3 in DNA: TGCAGCGTTCAACAGGGGGCGGGGGAGACCCAGTACTTC.

This clone was detected only a few times. The chain combines TRBV28 with TRBJ1-2; TRBD1 matches 8 bases. There are 13 residues in the CDR3. CDR1 MDHEN and CDR2 SYDVKM come from the germline V gene. V trimming: 7 bases; J trimming: 4 bases; junction bases outside the gene matches: 5. CDR3: CASTSGGSYGYTF. The CDR3 bases are TGTGCCAGCACCTCAGGGGGCAGCTATGGCTACACCTTC.

CDR3 DNA: TGTGCCAGCATCTCAGCTAGCGGAGACAATGAGCAGTTCTTC. Translated, it gives CASISASGDNEQFF. The J gene is TRBJ2-1, the V gene TRBV6-6; 7 nucleotides match TRBD2. This CDR3 comprises 14 residues. In germline, CDR1 is MNHNY, CDR2 SVGAGI (reference sequence). With 7 bases clipped from V and 5 bases from J, the junction kept 8 bases outside the gene matches.

CDR3 sequence: CASTHFQSQPQHF. In DNA form, the CDR3 reads TGTGCCAGCACACATTTTCAGTCTCAGCCCCAGCATTTT. The chain carries TRBV28 and TRBJ1-5, with unresolved D. V shed 7 bases and J shed 6 bases, with 13 bases lying between them. The CDR3 extends over 13 amino acids. CDR1 is MDHEN and CDR2 is SYDVKM in the germline V gene.

This chain links TRBV11-2 with TRBJ1-6; D is ambiguous. This CDR3 comprises 13 residues. The V end was cut by 5 bases, the J end by 9 bases, with 11 bases between. CDR1 is SGHAT, CDR2 FQNNGV, per germline. The CDR3 here is CASSNPDTSPLHF. The CDR3 bases are TGTGCCAGCAGCAACCCTGACACTTCACCCCTCCACTTT.

A note on this clone: The sample holds other DNA sequences that translate to the same CDR3. This chain connects TRBV5-1 to TRBJ2-1; 8 positions match TRBD2. CDR1 and CDR2 (germline): SGHRS, YFSETQ. The CDR3 runs 16 residues. Unmatched junction bases numbered 4, after V lost 0 bases and J lost 2 bases. Here the CDR3 reads CASSLALAATYNEQFF. Here the CDR3 DNA reads TGCGCCAGCAGCTTGGCACTAGCGGCGACCTACAATGAGCAGTTCTTC. The full variable domain, its missing parts supplied by reference TRBV5-1 and TRBJ2-1, is KAGVTQTPRYLIKTRGQQVTLSCSPISGHRSVSWYQQTPGQGLQFLFEYFSETQRNKGNFPGRFSGRQFSNSRSEMNVSTLELGDSALYLCASSLALAATYNEQFFGPGTRLTVL.

This clone was detected a few times. J is TRBJ1-4 and V is TRBV5-4; D may be TRBD1 (5 bases). Trimming removed 4 bases at V and 0 bases at J, with 13 bases between. Germline lookup yields CDR1 SGHNT and CDR2 YYREEE (reference sequence). CDR3 length: 16 amino acids. CDR3 sequence reads: CASSETATTTNEKLFF. In DNA form, the CDR3 reads TGTGCCAGCAGCGAGACAGCCACCACAACTAATGAAAAACTGTTTTTT.

The chain carries TRBV19 and TRBJ2-7, with a weak D call TRBD2 (6 bases). This CDR3 is built from 14 residues. Trimming pared 2 bases from V and 5 bases from J, leaving 13 bases between. From germline, CDR1 is LNHDA and CDR2 SQIVND (reference sequence). This CDR3 is CASSIRLANNEQYF. The CDR3 DNA reads as TGTGCCAGTAGTATACGTCTAGCGAACAACGAGCAGTACTTC.

This chain connects TRBV28 to TRBJ2-7; 7 bases map to TRBD2. The J segment lost 3 bases and the V segment lost 6 bases, leaving 5 bases of the junction unmatched. CDR1 is MDHEN and CDR2 is SYDVKM in the germline V gene. The CDR3 runs 13 residues. The CDR3 DNA reads as TGTGCCAGCAGGGCCGGGGGGTTCTACGAGCAGTACTTC. This gives the protein CASRAGGFYEQYF. Variable domain in full (rest from reference TRBV28 and TRBJ2-7): DVKVTQSSRYLVKRTGEKVFLECVQDMDHENMFWYRQDPGLGLRLIYFSYDVKMKEKGDIPEGYSVSREKKERFSLILESASTNQTSMYLCASRAGGFYEQYFGPGTRLTVT.

This clone was seen only a few times. The V gene is TRBV2, the J gene TRBJ2-5, with 7 bases fitting TRBD2. With V trimmed by 0 bases and J by 2 bases, 12 bases remained unmatched. Germline-derived CDR1 and CDR2 are SNHLY and FYNNEI. The CDR3 runs 18 residues. CDR3 coding DNA: TGTGCCAGCAGTGAAGCGAGGGCGGGGGTAACCCTTCAAGAGACCCAGTACTTC. It yields the protein CASSEARAGVTLQETQYF. The full variable domain, completed using reference TRBV2 and TRBJ2-5, is EPEVTQTPSHQVTQMGQEVILRCVPISNHLYFYWYRQILGQKVEFLVSFYNNEISEKSEIFDDQFSVERPDGSNFTLKIRSTKLEDSAMYFCASSEARAGVTLQETQYFGPGTRLLVL.

The chain couples TRBV18 to TRBJ2-3; 8 bases agree with TRBD2. In germline, CDR1 is KGHSH, CDR2 LQKENI. Germline trimming cut 3 bases from V and 4 bases from J; bases unmatched to any gene: 3. This CDR3 region has 14 residues. The CDR3 sequence is CASSPRGGPDTQYF. The CDR3 coding sequence is TGTGCCAGCTCACCCCGGGGGGGGCCAGATACGCAGTATTTT.

This sequence joins TRBV27 and TRBJ1-4; TRBD1 matches 8 bases. Germline V gives CDR1 MNHEY, CDR2 SMNVEV (reference sequence). This CDR3 has 14 residues. J gave up 8 bases and V 4 bases, and 6 bases lay outside the gene matches. The CDR3 DNA is TGTGCCAGCAGTTGGGTCAGGGGGCACGAAAAACTGTTTTTT. As protein: CASSWVRGHEKLFF.

This clone was found a few times. The chain recombines TRBV7-6 with TRBJ2-2; the D gene is possibly TRBD1 (5 bases). Germline V gene lookup returns CDR1 SGHVS and CDR2 FNYEAQ. Trimming took off 3 bases at V and 4 bases at J, with 15 bases between the two ends. The CDR3 has 16 residues. The CDR3 DNA reads as TGTGCCAGCAGCTTTGAAGGGGTGGTGGGCACCGGGGAGCTGTTTTTT. This encodes CASSFEGVVGTGELFF.

The V call is TRBV6-1, the J call TRBJ1-5; 12 positions agree with TRBD1. J was trimmed by 6 bases and V by 2 bases; bases with no gene match: 5. Germline CDR1 reads MNHNS; CDR2 reads SASEGT. CDR3 length: 16 residues. The CDR3, as DNA: TGTGCCAGCAGTGAATTCGGGACAGGGGGCGGTCAGCCCCAGCATTTT. Its translation is CASSEFGTGGGQPQHF.

The chain carries TRBV10-1 and TRBJ2-1; 8 bases map to TRBD2. The CDR3 extends over 12 amino acids. CDR1 and CDR2 from the germline V gene are WNHNN and SYGVQD (reference sequence). J gave up 12 bases and V 3 bases, and 4 bases lay outside the gene matches. CDR3 in DNA: TGCGCCAGCAGTGATCGGGCGGGGGGGCAGTTCTTC. Amino acids: CASSDRAGGQFF.

V and J are TRBV6-1 and TRBJ1-2; TRBD1 matches at 9 bases. Germline V CDR1 and CDR2: MNHNS, SASEGT. V dropped 6 bases and J dropped 11; count of bases not matched to a gene: 13. This CDR3 has 14 amino acids. CDR3 nucleotide sequence: TGTGCCAGCAGGTTACAGGGGGCGCGTAACGGTTACACCTTC. Amino acids: CASRLQGARNGYTF.

This clone was counted a few times. The chain employs TRBV6-5 and TRBJ1-5, with 10 bases aligning to TRBD1. The CDR3 consists of 14 residues. Germline loops: CDR1 MNHEY, CDR2 SVGAGI. Trimming at V came to 10 bases and at J to 4 bases, leaving 7 bases not matched to a gene. In DNA, the CDR3 is TGTGCCACCTCACGGGACAGGGGTAATCAGCCCCAGCATTTT. Protein: CATSRDRGNQPQHF.

The rearrangement links TRBV11-2 to TRBJ2-5; possible D gene TRBD2, 6 bases. The DNA end is more similar to TRBJ2-7, so the J call may be wrong. This CDR3 is built from 16 residues. CDR1 SGHAT and CDR2 FQNNGV come from the germline V gene. The CDR3 is CASSTSPGLNSYEQYF. The CDR3 coding sequence is TGTGCCAGCAGCACAAGCCCGGGACTGAACTCCTACGAGCAGTACTTC.

The chain is built from TRBV18 and TRBJ1-4, with 8 bases aligning to TRBD1. CDR3 length: 15 amino acids. Germline V gives CDR1 KGHSH, CDR2 LQKENI. Trimming cost V 8 bases and J 3 bases; bases outside gene matches: 8. The DNA of the CDR3 is TGTGCCAGCATCCGGGACAGGACTTCTAATGAAAAACTGTTTTTT. It translates to CASIRDRTSNEKLFF. Drawing the rest from reference TRBV18 and TRBJ1-4, the complete variable domain is NAGVMQNPRHLVRRRGQEARLRCSPMKGHSHVYWYRQLPEEGLKFMVYLQKENIIDESGMPKERFSAEFPKEGPSILRIQQVVRGDSAAYFCASIRDRTSNEKLFFGSGTQLSVL.

J is TRBJ1-4 and V is TRBV6-5; 8 bases match TRBD1. This CDR3 spans 14 amino acids. J lost 2 bases, V lost 6 bases, and 2 bases had no gene match. The V gene's germline CDR1 is MNHEY and CDR2 SVGAGI. The CDR3 DNA follows: TGTGCCAGCAGAACAGGGGGGACTAATGAAAAACTGTTTTTT. Translating it yields CASRTGGTNEKLFF.

This clone was seen a handful of times. The chain employs TRBV25-1 and TRBJ2-3; the match to TRBD2 covers 7 bases. CDR1 and CDR2 from the germline V gene are MGHDK and SYGVNS. The CDR3 covers 16 residues. Losses at the gene ends were 4 bases for V and 0 bases for J; bases not matched to a gene: 7. CDR3 DNA: TGTGCCAGCAGTGGCCCGGGACTACCTAGCACAGATACGCAGTATTTT. The encoded protein is CASSGPGLPSTDTQYF.

The genes are TRBV19 and TRBJ1-2; no reliable D call. The CDR3 contains 16 residues. The germline V gene has CDR1 LNHDA and CDR2 SQIVND (reference sequence). Trimming removed 3 bases from V and 5 bases from J, with 19 bases in between. CDR3 nucleotide sequence: TGTGCCAGTAGTATGGCCAGAGGACTAGGGCAGTATGGCTACACCTTC. This sequence encodes CASSMARGLGQYGYTF.

This chain joins TRBV11-3 and TRBJ2-3, with 10 bases identical to TRBD2. In germline, CDR1 is SGHNT, CDR2 YENEEA. The CDR3 length is 14 residues. Trimming took 6 bases from V and 5 from J; bases not matched to a gene: 5. The CDR3 here is CASSRLAGGDTQYF. DNA for the CDR3: TGTGCCAGCAGTCGACTAGCGGGTGGAGATACGCAGTATTTT.

V usage is TRBV6-1 and J usage is TRBJ2-1; D is unclear. Germline V CDR1 and CDR2: MNHNS, SASEGT. The CDR3 has 15 amino acids. V lost 2 bases and J 3 bases, leaving 11 bases between the germline ends. CDR3 in amino acids: CASSESISSYNEQFF. The CDR3 DNA sequence: TGTGCCAGCAGTGAATCGATTAGCAGCTACAATGAGCAGTTCTTC.

The V gene is TRBV5-4, the J gene TRBJ2-5; 9 bases map to TRBD2. The CDR3 loop spans 14 amino acids. The V segment lost 7 bases and the J segment 3 bases; nucleotides outside the gene matches: 7. CDR1 is SGHNT, CDR2 YYREEE, per germline (reference sequence). The CDR3 reads CASAPRTSEETQYF. CDR3 DNA sequence: TGTGCCAGCGCACCCAGGACTAGCGAAGAGACCCAGTACTTC.